The rows below give T cell receptor beta chains drawn from one sample of a study of cytomegalovirus exposure and HLA in healthy donors. Profiled with immunoSEQ multiplex PCR; TCRdb holds only in-frame clones, not every one. The sample lists around 170,000 clones, approximately 71% occurring once. The sequencing input was PBMCs. The receptor source for this set is a girl between 10 and 17 years old in good health and CMV-seronegative. CDR3s include the opening cysteine and the closing phenylalanine or tryptophan. Each record gives: J gene, clone size, V gene, D gene, CDR3 protein, CDR3 DNA. D genes are given only for firm matches. Size tells how often a clone was seen (once, few, many) or the class of an expanded clone, and some rows leave it out.

TRBJ2-7,.,TRBV5-1,TRBD1,CASSYGQGAYYEQYF,TGCGCCAGCAGCTACGGACAGGGGGCGTACTACGAGCAGTACTTC
TRBJ1-6,.,TRBV5-4,.,CASSSRQGTYNSPLHF,TGTGCCAGCAGCTCCCGTCAGGGAACTTATAATTCACCCCTCCACTTT
TRBJ2-5,.,TRBV6-6,TRBD1,CASSYRTGVETQYF,TGCGCCAGCAGTTACCGGACAGGGGTGGAGACCCAGTACTTC
TRBJ1-4,few,TRBV2,TRBD1,CASSDRVGGEKLFF,TGTGCCAGCAGTGATAGGGTAGGGGGCGAAAAACTGTTTTTT
TRBJ2-3,.,TRBV28,TRBD2,CAYSGGGTDTQYF,TGTGCCTATAGCGGGGGGGGCACAGATACGCAGTATTTT
TRBJ1-1,once,TRBV4-1,.,CASSQEGYREAFF,TGCGCCAGCAGCCAAGAGGGGTACAGGGAGGCTTTCTTT
TRBJ2-7,few,TRBV27,.,CASSRSSYEQYF,TGTGCCAGCAGTCGGAGCTCCTACGAGCAGTACTTC
TRBJ2-7,.,TRBV19,TRBD1,CASSIGDSSYEQYF,TGTGCCAGTAGTATAGGGGACAGCTCCTACGAGCAGTACTTC
TRBJ2-7,few,TRBV6-1,TRBD2,CASSEDSGGPYEQYF,TGTGCCAGCAGTGAAGATAGCGGGGGACCCTACGAGCAGTACTTC
TRBJ1-1,.,TRBV6-6,.,CASSTPRGGRNTEAFF,TGTGCCAGCAGCACCCCCAGGGGTGGAAGGAACACTGAAGCTTTCTTT
TRBJ2-7,once,TRBV6-5,.,CATFDRRGEQYF,TGTGCCACCTTCGACCGCCGGGGTGAGCAGTACTTC
TRBJ1-5,few,TRBV28,TRBD1,CASSPRGQGNQPQHF,TGTGCCAGCAGCCCTAGGGGGCAGGGAAATCAGCCCCAGCATTTT
TRBJ2-1,.,TRBV27,TRBD2,CASSPGTSGNNEQFF,TGTGCCAGCAGCCCTGGGACTAGCGGTAACAATGAGCAGTTCTTC
TRBJ2-5,.,TRBV5-1,TRBD2,CASSSGGGGQLETQYF,TGCGCCAGCAGCTCGGGCGGGGGGGGCCAGTTAGAGACCCAGTACTTC
TRBJ1-1,.,TRBV6-5,.,CASSYSRRGTEAFF,TGTGCCAGCAGTTACTCTAGGAGGGGCACTGAAGCTTTCTTT
TRBJ1-1,.,TRBV5-1,TRBD1,CASSSDRVGTEAFF,TGCGCCAGCAGCTCGGACAGGGTGGGCACTGAAGCTTTCTTT
TRBJ2-6,.,TRBV4-2,TRBD2,CASSQEAGGPPGANVLTF,TGTGCCAGCAGCCAAGAAGCGGGGGGGCCCCCTGGGGCCAACGTCCTGACTTTC
TRBJ1-5,.,TRBV11-2,.,CASSLSGNQPQHF,TGTGCCAGCAGCTTATCGGGCAATCAGCCCCAGCATTTT
TRBJ2-3,.,TRBV2,TRBD1,CASPGQGRDTQYF,TGTGCCAGTCCCGGACAGGGTCGGGATACGCAGTATTTT
TRBJ2-7,.,TRBV6-1,TRBD2,CATESGGAYEQYF,TGTGCCACTGAAAGCGGGGGGGCCTACGAGCAGTACTTC
TRBJ2-1,.,TRBV5-6,.,CASSLGLGQFF,TGTGCCAGCAGCTTGGGACTAGGGCAGTTCTTC
TRBJ1-1,.,TRBV6-5,.,CASRRGGTEAFF,TGTGCCAGCAGGAGGGGGGGCACTGAAGCTTTCTTT
TRBJ1-1,once,TRBV10-3,TRBD1,CAALDRDRPEAFF,TGTGCCGCCCTGGACAGGGACAGACCTGAAGCTTTCTTT